The clone carrying this T cell receptor (beta chain) has ten or more counts. The antigen remains unidentified. Each CDR3 protein is one row after TCRdb ran MiXCR on the RT-PCR reads. This sample has about 500,000 distinct CDR3 sequences, with more than 15% found just once. Trimming pared 0 bases from V and 2 bases from J, leaving 10 bases between. The CDR3 has 15 residues. The germline gives CDR1 SEHNR, CDR2 FQNEAQ (reference sequence). These data are taken from a study of response to subunit inactivated influenza vaccine. Overall study results and limits: It was the authors' suggestion that each seasonal influenza vaccination recruits few new T cells.

The sequencing here drew on CD4+ T cells sorted from PBMCs, taken around 25 months after vaccination. The receptor was derived from a man in his fifties or sixties who received an inactivated influenza vaccine. The chain is built from TRBV7-9 and TRBJ2-5; D gene ambiguous. CDR3 protein: CASSLASGFQETQYF. The DNA for the CDR3 is TGTGCCAGCAGCTTAGCGTCCGGGTTTCAAGAGACCCAGTACTTC.